This T cell receptor beta chain was found in a study of shared clonotypes between healthy human individuals (dated by TCRdb to 2018 to 2021). A note on the overall study: A few men and a couple of women, aged 18 to 49 years, made up the cohort. For each donor, CD4 naive and CD4 memory were each run on three plates, CD8 naive on two plates, and CD8 memory on one plate. Libraries were prepared and TCR repertoires were sequenced by different laboratories using diverse techniques, in order to increase sequencing depth and limit assay-specific biases. The study deeply sequenced blood TCR repertoires of about 5 healthy adults to estimate repertoire size and the extent of clonotype sharing between individuals. Leukapheresis yielded between about 0.9 and 9 billion PBMCs per donor.

Donors were healthy HIV-negative adults with no recently reported acute infections or vaccinations. Only Caucasian adults living in Nashville, Tennessee, USA were represented among the donors. CD4+ T cells were enriched by magnetic negative selection; naive cells were then positively selected on CD45RA, and the negative fraction formed the memory subset. Blood was collected by leukapheresis, and PBMCs were isolated by Ficoll-Histopaque density gradient centrifugation and then cryopreserved in liquid nitrogen vapor phase. Analytical flow cytometry was used to check the purity and quantity of every magnetically sorted T cell population. Genomic DNA was isolated from every sorted fraction and measured by UV absorbance on a Nanodrop 2000c. Of note for this clone: The clone's antigen remains unknown. No qualities accompany the bases; no much larger clone lies one base away.

TCR CDR3 regions were amplified from genomic DNA by multiplex PCR using the deep immunoSEQ assay. Extracted genomic DNA from each cell subset was distributed evenly across all wells of several immunoSEQ 96-well plates, and each plate was treated as a replicate. For sorted subsets, roughly 0.2 ug genomic DNA, equal to 25,000 to 35,000 T cell genomes, was loaded into each replicate PCR. The purified libraries were quantified using a Qubit 3.0 fluorometer, sized with a Bioanalyzer 2100, and then quantified again using the KAPA Library Quantification kit. A separate single-read 150-cycle Illumina NextSeq 550 flow cell was used to sequence each immunoSEQ 96-well plate. The paper's data handling went like this. Because the immunoSEQ output held only junctional sequences and lacked quality scores, the filtering could not match the filtering applied to full-length reads. To assign V/J genes and CDR3, sequences were annotated against IMGT germline references using PyIR, a Python wrapper for IgBLAST v1.9. Any read was removed if the V/J assignment was weak (E-value above 1e-6), the CDR3 was missing, or the read contained stop codons, out-of-frame junctions, or ambiguous translated residues. V3J clonotypes were defined by identical inferred V gene, J gene, and CDR3 amino acid sequence. Percentage overlap between repertoires was calculated by dividing the number of shared unique clonotypes by the size of the smaller repertoire. Three approaches were used to assess repertoire richness: RTK rarefaction, the Chao1 estimator, and Recon v2.1 estimates of unobserved clonotypes. For all TCRbeta clonotypes obtained by the gDNA method from a handful of donors, generation probabilities were computed with OLGA. The clones in this table, taken by TCRdb from immuneACCESS, are in-frame only. Not every clone is retained; where verified, under half of the shortfall comes from an unresolved V gene, and the cause of the rest is unknown. V, J and clone size reflect that table, while D and trimming were determined from the DNA. A total of about 2.4 million clones appear in this sample, around nine tenths of them only once. Roughly 0.14% of the sample goes to the ten largest clones.

Taken from the germline V gene, the CDR1 and CDR2 loops are SGHRS and YFSETQ. V is cut by 4 bases and J by 3 bases, and the space between the germline ends is 12 bases. The CDR3 starts with the cysteine, ends with the phenylalanine, and has 14 residues. Just the 42-base CDR3 DNA is kept, in frame starting at base 1. Overall study outcomes, separate from this receptor: Sampling was limited to blood, and TCR repertoires in tissue likely differ from TCR repertoires in blood. Approximately 5% of naive CD4, 3.5% of naive CD8, around 2.3% of memory CD4, and more than 0.35% of memory CD8 clonotypes were shared across a handful of donors. The small number of donors limited the genetic and exposure-history diversity represented. Pairwise subsampling indicated that sequencing depth was expected to affect the degree of clonotype sharing among donors. Naive subsets generally had larger estimated clonotype richness than memory subsets did. Higher generation probabilities were observed for clonotypes shared by all four sorted-subset donors than for non-shared clonotypes. Incomplete sequencing was indicated by rarefaction of sorted-subset datasets, despite the large sequencing depth.

The clonotype was recovered from a man between 18 and 35 years old in good health. The material sequenced was naive CD4+ T cells sorted from blood. Reading the label with the study, this specimen's cell subset or site is: CD45RA+ positively selected. The rearrangement combines TRBV5-1 with TRBJ2-3, with the D gene not clear enough to name. The CDR3 region has the sequence CASSESKGTDTQYF. In nucleotide form, the sequence is TGCGCCAGCAGCGAGAGTAAGGGAACAGATACGCAGTATTTT.